This entry concerns a single T cell receptor beta chain. Its antigen remains unknown. This sample is part of a study of T-cell reconstitution after alpha-beta-depleted transplantation in children. Study observations and caveats: Day-60 TCRbeta diversity that was high in some patients was derived from surviving recipient T cells and thymic progenitors.

This CDR3 contains 14 residues. Germline V gene lookup returns CDR1 SGHTA and CDR2 FQGNSA. V lost 4 bases and J lost 8; bases outside the gene matches: 7. Unique molecular identifiers featured in how the TCRbeta library was prepared. Using its own MiXCR run on the PCR reads, TCRdb lists one record per CDR3 protein. The repertoire consists of about a million distinct CDR3 sequences, with 25% to 30% occurring once and the leading ten covering over 25%. The receptor's source is a boy younger than two who had a stem cell transplant for SCID, so the T cells may come from the graft donor. The source was PBMCs, mostly from graft donor cells, collected 360 days after TCRalphabeta/CD19-depleted stem cell transplant. V usage is TRBV7-2 and J usage is TRBJ2-3; 9 bases are shared with TRBD2. The CDR3 is CASSSAGGLTTQYF. CDR3 nucleotides: TGTGCCAGCAGCTCAGCGGGGGGACTTACTACGCAGTATTTT.